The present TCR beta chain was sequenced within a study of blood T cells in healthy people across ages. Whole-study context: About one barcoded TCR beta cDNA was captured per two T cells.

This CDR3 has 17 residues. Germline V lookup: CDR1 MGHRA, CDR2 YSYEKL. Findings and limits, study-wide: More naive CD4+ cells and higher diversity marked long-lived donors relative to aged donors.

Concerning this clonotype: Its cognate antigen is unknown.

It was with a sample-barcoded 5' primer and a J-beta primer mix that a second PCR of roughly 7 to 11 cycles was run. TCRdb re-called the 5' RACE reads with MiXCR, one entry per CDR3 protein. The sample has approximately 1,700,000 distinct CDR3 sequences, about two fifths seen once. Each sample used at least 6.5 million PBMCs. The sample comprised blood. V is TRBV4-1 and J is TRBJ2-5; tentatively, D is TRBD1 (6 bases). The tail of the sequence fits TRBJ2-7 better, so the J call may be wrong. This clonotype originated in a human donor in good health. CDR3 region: CASSQEAAVTGYYEQYF. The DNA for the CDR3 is TGCGCCAGCAGCCAAGAGGCTGCCGTGACAGGCTACTACGAGCAGTACTTC.